The 27 T cell receptor beta chains below all came from one sample that was sequenced in a study of cytomegalovirus exposure and HLA in healthy donors. TCRdb keeps only in-frame clones here, not all; method: immunoSEQ multiplex PCR. In the table there are about 55,000 clones, about 93% of which are singletons. Sequenced material: PBMCs. These receptors all stem from a young man in good health and CMV-seronegative.

The chain has TRBV20-1 and TRBJ1-2, with unresolved D. The CDR3 has 11 residues. Germline loops: CDR1 DFQATT, CDR2 SNEGSKA (reference sequence). Deletions cut 6 bases from V and 7 bases from J, with 12 bases between. The CDR3 spells CSAQIISGYTF. The DNA for the CDR3 is TGCAGTGCCCAGATAATTTCTGGCTACACCTTC.

The rearrangement uses TRBV6-1 and TRBJ2-1; D ambiguous. This CDR3 has 11 amino acids. Trimming took off 6 bases at V and 3 bases at J, with 3 bases between the two ends. From germline, CDR1 is MNHNS and CDR2 SASEGT. Here the CDR3 DNA reads TGTGCCAGCAGCAACTACAATGAGCAGTTCTTC. Its protein is CASSNYNEQFF.

CDR3 sequence reads: CASSLDRRRGTYEQYF. CDR3 DNA: TGTGCCAGCAGCTTAGATAGGAGACGGGGGACCTACGAGCAGTACTTC. This rearrangement joins TRBV11-2 to TRBJ2-7; a possible D gene is TRBD2 (6 bases). The germline V gene has CDR1 SGHAT and CDR2 FQNNGV. The length of the CDR3 is 16 residues. Trimming stripped 0 bases from V and 2 bases from J, with 14 bases between. Looking up the rest from reference TRBV11-2 and TRBJ2-7 gives the full variable domain: EAGVAQSPRYKIIEKRQSVAFWCNPISGHATLYWYQQILGQGPKLLIQFQNNGVVDDSQLPKDRFSAERLKGVDSTLKIQPAKLEDSAVYLCASSLDRRRGTYEQYFGPGTRLTVT.

This clone appeared a single time. The chain carries TRBV2 and TRBJ2-1; the match to TRBD2 covers 13 bases. The V gene's germline CDR1 is SNHLY and CDR2 FYNNEI. This CDR3 comprises 15 residues. V dropped 6 bases and J dropped 6; count of bases not matched to a gene: 5. This CDR3 is CASRTGLAGVNEQFF. The CDR3 coding sequence is TGTGCCAGCAGGACCGGACTAGCGGGAGTCAATGAGCAGTTCTTC.

The V call is TRBV13, the J call TRBJ2-7; D may be TRBD2 (5 bases). Trimming cost V 4 bases and J 3 bases, with 22 bases left between them. Germline CDR1 reads PRHDT; CDR2 reads FYEKMQ (reference sequence). The CDR3 consists of 17 residues. The CDR3 coding sequence is TGTGCCAGCAGCTCAGCGTATAGCGTCGAGGGCTTCTACGAGCAGTACTTC. It codes for CASSSAYSVEGFYEQYF.

The chain uses TRBV5-1 and TRBJ2-5; 8 bases match TRBD2. Losses at the gene ends were 0 bases for V and 5 bases for J; bases not matched to a gene: 9. This CDR3 region has 16 residues. Germline CDR1 SGHRS, CDR2 YFSETQ. This CDR3 is CASSLAVTSEKETQYF. DNA for the CDR3: TGCGCCAGCAGCTTGGCTGTGACTAGCGAAAAGGAGACCCAGTACTTC.

This rearrangement joins TRBV19 to TRBJ1-2, with TRBD1 identical over 9 bases. The CDR3 consists of 16 residues. The V gene end was trimmed by 10 bases and the J gene end by 1 base; junction bases not matched to a gene: 13. CDR1 is LNHDA and CDR2 is SQIVND in the germline V gene (reference sequence). The chain's CDR3 is CATQTPGQGRNYGYTF. In DNA form, the CDR3 reads TGTGCCACCCAAACGCCGGGACAGGGACGTAACTATGGCTACACCTTC.

This clone was detected only once. The genes are TRBV27 and TRBJ2-1; D is undetermined. The CDR3 length is 15 residues. Trimming shortened V by 2 bases and J by 0 bases, and 8 bases separated the two germline ends. The germline V gene has CDR1 MNHEY and CDR2 SMNVEV (reference sequence). This CDR3 is CASSLRVSSYNEQFF. CDR3 sequence (DNA): TGTGCCAGCAGTTTAAGAGTGAGCTCCTACAATGAGCAGTTCTTC.

The chain links TRBV15 to TRBJ2-7; D perhaps matches TRBD2 (5 bases). CDR1 LNHNV and CDR2 YYDKDF come from the germline V gene (reference sequence). This CDR3 has 16 amino acids. V lost 5 bases to trimming and J lost 0 bases, with 17 bases between them. CDR3 sequence reads: CATSGGLIRGSYEQYF. In DNA form, the CDR3 reads TGTGCCACCAGCGGTGGCCTAATTCGGGGCTCCTACGAGCAGTACTTC.

The chain carries TRBV29-1 and TRBJ2-1, with TRBD2 matching over 9 bases. Germline CDR1 and CDR2: SQVTM and ANQGSEA. After removal of 7 bases from V and 0 bases from J, the junction contained 4 bases not matched to a gene. CDR3 length: 14 residues. The CDR3 sequence: CSAVSGSSYNEQFF. The CDR3 nucleotides are TGCAGCGCCGTTAGCGGGAGCTCCTACAATGAGCAGTTCTTC.

The rearrangement joins TRBV5-8 to TRBJ2-7; possible D gene TRBD1, 6 bases. The germline gives CDR1 SGHTS, CDR2 YDEGEE. The V end lost 6 bases, the J end lost 6 bases, and 16 bases lay between the germline ends. The CDR3 consists of 13 residues. The CDR3 spells CASTLGQGFEQYF. In DNA, the CDR3 is TGTGCCAGCACCCTGGGGCAGGGGTTCGAGCAGTACTTC.

This clone was observed once. This chain links TRBV2 with TRBJ2-3, with 9 bases aligning to TRBD2. The CDR3 totals 15 residues. Trimming removed 6 bases from V and 2 bases from J; junction bases left unmatched: 6. Per the germline V gene, CDR1 is SNHLY and CDR2 is FYNNEI. Here the CDR3 DNA reads TGTGCCAGCAGGGGAGCGGGAGGAAACACAGATACGCAGTATTTT. Its translation: CASRGAGGNTDTQYF.

V is TRBV4-1 and J is TRBJ2-1; 10 bases are a match to TRBD2. Germline lookup yields CDR1 MGHRA and CDR2 YSYEKL. The CDR3 is 18 residues long. After removal of 4 bases from V and 3 bases from J, the junction contained 12 bases not matched to a gene. The CDR3 sequence is CASSPRWEAGGLYNEQFF. CDR3 bases: TGCGCCAGCAGCCCCCGTTGGGAAGCGGGAGGGCTCTACAATGAGCAGTTCTTC.

The V call is TRBV10-3, the J call TRBJ2-1; TRBD2 matches at 8 bases. J was trimmed by 5 bases and V by 0 bases; bases with no gene match: 9. Per germline, CDR1 ENHRY and CDR2 SYGVKD. The CDR3 extends over 17 amino acids. CDR3 nucleotides: TGTGCCATCAGTGAGTCACCCGGGACTAGTGTGAACAATGAGCAGTTCTTC. It yields the protein CAISESPGTSVNNEQFF.

The chain couples TRBV5-1 to TRBJ1-1; no clear D. The CDR3 has 14 residues. V lost 0 bases and J 1 base, leaving 7 bases between the germline ends. The germline V gene encodes CDR1 SGHRS and CDR2 YFSETQ. Here the CDR3 DNA reads TGCGCCAGCAGCTTGGGTCCAGGGAACACTGAAGCTTTCTTT. Translation gives CASSLGPGNTEAFF. The full variable domain, in which reference TRBV5-1 and TRBJ1-1 provide the parts outside the CDR3, is KAGVTQTPRYLIKTRGQQVTLSCSPISGHRSVSWYQQTPGQGLQFLFEYFSETQRNKGNFPGRFSGRQFSNSRSEMNVSTLELGDSALYLCASSLGPGNTEAFFGQGTRLTVV.

This clone was recorded a few times. The chain uses TRBV9 and TRBJ1-5, with TRBD1 matching over 10 bases. The V gene's germline CDR1 is SGDLS and CDR2 YYNGEE. Germline trimming cut 7 bases from V and 7 bases from J; bases unmatched to any gene: 5. The CDR3 is 13 residues long. As DNA, the CDR3 is TGTGCCAGCGGACAGGGGGAGAGACAGCCCCAGCATTTT. Amino acids: CASGQGERQPQHF.

This sequence joins TRBV11-2 and TRBJ2-7; TRBD1 is a possible D gene (6 bases). The CDR3 runs to 15 residues. The germline gives CDR1 SGHAT, CDR2 FQNNGV. The ends were cut back, 5 bases at V and 6 bases at J, with 20 bases in the middle. The CDR3 reads CASSGHRDPPGEQYF. In nucleotides, the CDR3 is TGTGCCAGCAGCGGGCACAGGGACCCGCCGGGCGAGCAGTACTTC.

The chain combines TRBV5-1 with TRBJ1-2; no clear D gene. Looked up from germline, CDR1 is SGHRS and CDR2 is YFSETQ. V lost 4 bases and J lost 6, with 13 bases in between. CDR3 length equals 13 residues. The DNA of the CDR3 is TGCGCCAGCAGCCCCGCGGGTTTGGATGGCTACACCTTC. This codes for CASSPAGLDGYTF.

This chain joins TRBV5-6 and TRBJ2-5; the match to TRBD2 covers 7 bases. The CDR3 runs 16 residues. The V segment lost 4 bases and the J segment 1 base; nucleotides outside the gene matches: 10. Germline CDR1 and CDR2: SGHDT and YYEEEE. The CDR3 is CASSLSPGTIQETQYF. Written as DNA, the CDR3 is TGTGCCAGCAGCCTCAGCCCCGGGACTATCCAAGAGACCCAGTACTTC.

This chain uses TRBV18 with TRBJ1-1, with 9 bases lining up with TRBD1. Germline CDR1 is KGHSH and CDR2 is LQKENI. CDR3 length equals 18 residues. With 4 bases clipped from V and 1 base from J, the junction kept 13 bases outside the gene matches. CDR3 DNA sequence: TGTGCCAGCTCACTAGGGACAGGGAAGAGGTGGGCGAACACTGAAGCTTTCTTT. Translation: CASSLGTGKRWANTEAFF. Complete variable domain (other parts from reference TRBV18 and TRBJ1-1): NAGVMQNPRHLVRRRGQEARLRCSPMKGHSHVYWYRQLPEEGLKFMVYLQKENIIDESGMPKERFSAEFPKEGPSILRIQQVVRGDSAAYFCASSLGTGKRWANTEAFFGQGTRLTVV.

The rearrangement links TRBV13 to TRBJ2-7; D perhaps matches TRBD1 (6 bases). CDR1 and CDR2 from the germline V gene are PRHDT and FYEKMQ (reference sequence). The CDR3 is made up of 11 amino acids. V was cut by 6 bases and J by 3 bases, with 6 bases left in between. The CDR3 nucleotides read TGTGCCAGCAGACAGGGCTACGAGCAGTACTTC. It specifies CASRQGYEQYF.

V usage is TRBV6-6 and J usage is TRBJ2-5; D is possibly TRBD1 (5 bases). V dropped 7 bases and J dropped 5 bases, with 8 bases sitting between them. This CDR3 region has 11 residues. Germline CDR1 MNHNY, CDR2 SVGAGI (reference sequence). The DNA of the CDR3 is TGTGCCAGCAATGCAGGGGAGACCCAGTACTTC. Translating it yields CASNAGETQYF.

V usage is TRBV5-6 and J usage is TRBJ2-7; 7 bases agree with TRBD2. This CDR3 is built from 12 residues. The J segment lost 4 bases and the V segment lost 5 bases, leaving 3 bases of the junction unmatched. Germline values: CDR1 SGHDT, CDR2 YYEEEE. This chain's CDR3 is CASRWGGYEQYF. DNA of the CDR3: TGTGCCAGCAGATGGGGGGGGTACGAGCAGTACTTC.

CDR3 DNA: TGTGCCAGCAGAACAGGGACTAGCGGGCAGTTCTTC. This encodes CASRTGTSGQFF. V usage is TRBV6-5 and J usage is TRBJ2-1, with 11 bases fitting TRBD2. This CDR3 is 12 amino acids long. V lost 6 bases, J lost 12 bases, and 4 bases stayed unmatched. Germline CDR1 reads MNHEY; CDR2 reads SVGAGI.

This clone showed up many times. V gene TRBV2 combines with J gene TRBJ2-3, with D possibly TRBD1 on 6 matching bases. Germline V gene data show CDR1 as SNHLY and CDR2 as FYNNEI. The CDR3 consists of 15 residues. Between the trimmed V and J ends, which lost 5 bases and 4 bases, there was a span of 16 bases. CDR3 in DNA: TGTGCCAGCAGTCTAACCGGGACATATGCAGATACGCAGTATTTT. As protein: CASSLTGTYADTQYF.

This sequence joins TRBV6-1 and TRBJ1-2, with 7 bases fitting TRBD1. This CDR3 comprises 14 residues. CDR1 MNHNS and CDR2 SASEGT come from the germline V gene. The V segment lost 6 bases and the J segment 2 bases; nucleotides outside the gene matches: 6. The CDR3 reads CASRQGQLNYGYTF. In nucleotides, the CDR3 is TGTGCCAGCAGACAGGGGCAGTTGAACTATGGCTACACCTTC.

The genes are TRBV2 and TRBJ2-1, with a possible D match to TRBD2 (6 bases). The CDR3 sequence is 16 residues long. CDR1 and CDR2 (germline): SNHLY, FYNNEI. V dropped 6 bases and J dropped 2 bases, with 17 bases sitting between them. CDR3 bases: TGTGCCAGCAGCCCGACCGGGACTCCTACCTACAATGAGCAGTTCTTC. It codes for CASSPTGTPTYNEQFF.